The 29 T cell receptor beta chains below were found in one sample sequenced in a study of cytomegalovirus exposure and HLA in healthy donors. Researchers ran the PCR with 60 Vbeta and 13 Jbeta primers. The data were produced by immunoSEQ multiplex PCR, yet TCRdb's version contains in-frame clones alone and is incomplete. The sample consists of over 55,000 clones, over 60% of them appearing once. The sample was PBMCs. All receptors come from a man between 35 and 55 years old in good health and CMV-seropositive.

The chain carries TRBV27 and TRBJ2-5; 16 nucleotides line up with TRBD2. This CDR3 contains 15 residues. The ends lost 7 bases at V and 3 bases at J; junction bases unmatched: 2. In germline, CDR1 is MNHEY, CDR2 SMNVEV (reference sequence). CDR3 coding DNA: TGTGCCAGCACGGGACTAGCGGGAGGGGAAGAGACCCAGTACTTC. Amino acid sequence: CASTGLAGGEETQYF.

The chain uses TRBV10-3 and TRBJ2-7; no firm D call. CDR1 and CDR2 from the germline V gene are ENHRY and SYGVKD. CDR3 length equals 17 residues. Trimming pared 3 bases from V and 3 bases from J, leaving 21 bases between. The CDR3 DNA reads TGTGCCATCAGTGACCCCTCCTTTAGCCCACGGTACTACGAGCAGTACTTC. Protein sequence: CAISDPSFSPRYYEQYF.

CDR3 in amino acids: CASSETGTNGYTF. CDR3 nucleotides: TGTGCCAGCAGCGAGACAGGGACGAATGGCTACACCTTC. This chain joins TRBV6-4 and TRBJ1-2, with 7 positions matching TRBD1. With 6 bases clipped from V and 6 bases from J, the junction kept 7 bases outside the gene matches. Germline CDR1 reads MRHNA; CDR2 reads SNTAGT. CDR3 length equals 13 residues.

The rearrangement links TRBV5-1 to TRBJ2-3; D is unclear. The CDR3 extends over 14 amino acids. V lost 2 bases to trimming and J lost 2 bases, with 9 bases between them. Germline loops: CDR1 SGHRS, CDR2 YFSETQ. The CDR3 loop reads CASSLSSSTDTQYF. The CDR3 DNA reads as TGCGCCAGCAGCTTAAGCTCCTCCACAGATACGCAGTATTTT.

The rearrangement joins TRBV28 to TRBJ1-1; tentatively, D is TRBD1 (6 bases). The CDR3 is 16 amino acids. With 1 base removed from V and 4 bases from J, the gap between germline ends came to 16 bases. Germline V CDR1 and CDR2: MDHEN, SYDVKM. The CDR3 protein is CASSLSAAGDRTEAFF. The CDR3 bases are TGTGCCAGCAGTTTATCTGCCGCAGGGGACCGCACTGAAGCTTTCTTT.

This chain links TRBV5-1 with TRBJ2-1; TRBD2 agrees at 7 bases. Germline CDR1 and CDR2: SGHRS and YFSETQ. CDR3 length: 16 residues. Unmatched junction bases numbered 9, after V lost 1 base and J lost 5 bases. CDR3 sequence: CASSLFGTTSNNEQFF. CDR3 coding DNA: TGCGCCAGCAGCTTGTTCGGGACTACATCGAACAATGAGCAGTTCTTC.

The chain combines TRBV19 with TRBJ2-5; perhaps TRBD2 as D (5 bases). CDR3 length: 16 residues. The V end was cut by 2 bases, the J end by 2 bases, with 15 bases between. Germline CDR1 reads LNHDA; CDR2 reads SQIVND (reference sequence). The DNA for the CDR3 is TGTGCCAGTAGTATAAAGGCTCCCGGGAATCAAGAGACCCAGTACTTC. Amino acid sequence: CASSIKAPGNQETQYF.

The chain has TRBV2 and TRBJ1-1; D is unclear. The germline V and J ends were trimmed by 4 bases and 8 bases, with 11 bases remaining between them. From germline, CDR1 is SNHLY and CDR2 FYNNEI. This CDR3 spans 12 amino acids. The CDR3 spells CASSAVLAEAFF. The CDR3 region has the DNA TGTGCCAGCAGTGCCGTACTTGCAGAAGCTTTCTTT.

This clone was seen more than once but under ten times. The chain carries TRBV6-6 and TRBJ2-3; 9 bases are shared with TRBD1. The CDR3 runs to 11 residues. The germline CDR1 and CDR2 sequences are MNHNY and SVGAGI (reference sequence). V trimming: 6 bases; J trimming: 14 bases; junction bases outside the gene matches: 6. The DNA of the CDR3 is TGTGCCAGCAGGCCGGGACAGGGTTTGTATTTT. It translates to CASRPGQGLYF.

The CDR3 DNA is TGTGCCAGCAGTCTCGGGGGAGTCTCCTACGAGCAGTACTTC. Protein: CASSLGGVSYEQYF. The chain links TRBV9 to TRBJ2-7; perhaps TRBD2 as D (6 bases). V gave up 5 bases and J gave up 0 bases, with 12 bases separating them. This CDR3 is built from 14 residues. In germline, CDR1 is SGDLS, CDR2 YYNGEE.

The rearrangement uses TRBV10-3 and TRBJ1-5, with 10 bases lining up with TRBD1. V trimming: 3 bases; J trimming: 5 bases; junction bases outside the gene matches: 7. The CDR3 is 16 amino acids. The V gene's germline CDR1 is ENHRY and CDR2 SYGVKD. As DNA, the CDR3 is TGTGCCATCAGTGACATTGGACAGGGGGGGGATCAGCCCCAGCATTTT. Its translation: CAISDIGQGGDQPQHF.

The rearrangement joins TRBV9 to TRBJ1-1; TRBD1 matches at 10 bases. The CDR3 is 16 amino acids. V was clipped by 0 bases and J by 5 bases; unmatched bases: 7. The V gene's germline CDR1 is SGDLS and CDR2 YYNGEE. As DNA, the CDR3 is TGTGCCAGCAGCGTAGGGATAGGGACAGGGGTTACTGAAGCTTTCTTT. Amino acid sequence: CASSVGIGTGVTEAFF. Looking up the rest from reference TRBV9 and TRBJ1-1 gives the full variable domain: DSGVTQTPKHLITATGQRVTLRCSPRSGDLSVYWYQQSLDQGLQFLIQYYNGEERAKGNILERFSAQQFPDLHSELNLSSLELGDSALYFCASSVGIGTGVTEAFFGQGTRLTVV.

The CDR3 is CASSLDGSQGQFF. CDR3 nucleotides: TGCGCCAGCAGCTTGGACGGCTCGCAGGGGCAGTTCTTC. The J gene is TRBJ2-1, the V gene TRBV5-1; possibly TRBD1 for D (5 bases). Germline CDR1 is SGHRS and CDR2 is YFSETQ. The CDR3 loop spans 13 amino acids. V lost 0 bases to trimming and J lost 12 bases, with 13 bases between them.

The chain has TRBV6-5 and TRBJ2-5, with D perhaps TRBD1 (6 bases). V was trimmed by 5 bases and J by 5 bases, leaving 18 bases between them. Germline CDR1 MNHEY, CDR2 SVGAGI. This CDR3 contains 15 residues. In DNA form, the CDR3 reads TGTGCCAGCAGTCCGACTACCACAGGGACGGAGACCCAGTACTTC. Its translation is CASSPTTTGTETQYF.

CDR3 sequence (DNA): TGTGCCAGCAGCCAATGGGACAGGGGGCAAGTCGAGCAGTACTTC. It specifies CASSQWDRGQVEQYF. The chain recombines TRBV14 with TRBJ2-7, with 12 bases identical to TRBD1. The CDR3 runs to 15 residues. V lost 2 bases, J lost 6 bases, and 5 bases stayed unmatched. Per the germline V gene, CDR1 is SGHDN and CDR2 is FVKESK.

The chain is built from TRBV2 and TRBJ1-4; D unresolved. With 6 bases removed from V and 6 bases from J, the gap between germline ends came to 5 bases. The germline V gene encodes CDR1 SNHLY and CDR2 FYNNEI. The CDR3 loop spans 11 amino acids. CDR3 residues: CASRTYEKLFF. The CDR3 nucleotides are TGTGCCAGCAGGACTTATGAAAAACTGTTTTTT.

J is TRBJ1-2 and V is TRBV28; 7 bases are shared with TRBD1. J gave up 5 bases and V 5 bases, and 14 bases lay outside the gene matches. In germline, CDR1 is MDHEN, CDR2 SYDVKM. CDR3 size: 16 residues. This CDR3 reads CASSHPWDSDNYGYTF. The CDR3 coding sequence is TGTGCCAGCAGTCACCCTTGGGACAGCGACAATTATGGCTACACCTTC.

The chain links TRBV6-1 to TRBJ2-1; 9 nucleotides match TRBD2. Trimming removed 8 bases from V and 1 base from J; junction bases left unmatched: 6. This CDR3 region has 15 residues. Per germline, CDR1 MNHNS and CDR2 SASEGT. CDR3 DNA sequence: TGTGCCAGCCTTGCAGCGGGAGGATCCTACAATGAGCAGTTCTTC. Protein sequence: CASLAAGGSYNEQFF.

The rearrangement links TRBV19 to TRBJ1-2; 9 bases are a match to TRBD1. The V segment lost 5 bases and the J segment 2 bases; nucleotides outside the gene matches: 6. Germline V gene lookup returns CDR1 LNHDA and CDR2 SQIVND (reference sequence). This CDR3 spans 15 amino acids. CDR3 sequence: CASSSTGTGNYGYTF. The CDR3 DNA reads TGTGCCAGTAGTTCCACCGGGACAGGGAACTATGGCTACACCTTC.

Here the CDR3 DNA reads TGTGCCAGTAGTATGGGGACAGGGGGTGAAAAACTGTTTTTT. Its translation: CASSMGTGGEKLFF. The chain employs TRBV19 and TRBJ1-4, with 11 bases that match TRBD1. This CDR3 contains 14 residues. The germline V gene has CDR1 LNHDA and CDR2 SQIVND (reference sequence). V was pared by 3 bases and J by 7 bases, with 1 base of the junction left unmatched.

The chain combines TRBV5-1 with TRBJ2-3; D ambiguous. Deletions cut 4 bases from V and 2 bases from J, with 11 bases between. Germline-derived CDR1 and CDR2 are SGHRS and YFSETQ. This CDR3 has 14 amino acids. The CDR3 sequence is CASSLLTFTDTQYF. In DNA, the CDR3 is TGCGCCAGCAGCCTACTGACTTTCACAGATACGCAGTATTTT.

The chain carries TRBV29-1 and TRBJ2-2; the match to TRBD1 covers 9 bases. After removal of 7 bases from V and 7 bases from J, the junction contained 10 bases not matched to a gene. From germline, CDR1 is SQVTM and CDR2 ANQGSEA. The CDR3 runs 14 residues. CDR3 sequence (DNA): TGCAGCGCTAAAACAGGGGGCTCGGGCGGGGAGCTGTTTTTT. As protein: CSAKTGGSGGELFF.

The CDR3 sequence is CAISEDMIYEQYF. The CDR3 DNA is TGTGCCATCAGTGAGGACATGATTTACGAGCAGTACTTC. The chain has TRBV10-3 and TRBJ2-7; D unresolved. CDR1 and CDR2 (germline): ENHRY, SYGVKD. The CDR3 contains 13 residues. Trimming left V 2 bases short and J 4 bases short, with 9 bases between.

This chain links TRBV4-3 with TRBJ2-3; possibly TRBD2 for D (6 bases). From germline, CDR1 is LGHNA and CDR2 YSLEER. The CDR3 runs to 14 residues. V shed 4 bases and J shed 8 bases, with 16 bases lying between them. The CDR3 coding sequence is TGCGCCAGCAGCCTAAAGGAGGGATCCGGTACGCAGTATTTT. This gives the protein CASSLKEGSGTQYF.

This clone was seen a few times. This sequence joins TRBV30 and TRBJ2-3; D is perhaps TRBD2 (6 bases). V lost 0 bases to trimming and J lost 4 bases, with 8 bases between them. The CDR3 is made up of 13 amino acids. Germline lookup yields CDR1 GTSNPN and CDR2 SVGIG (reference sequence). The CDR3 DNA reads TGTGCCTGGAGTGTAAGGGAGGCAGATACGCAGTATTTT. This sequence encodes CAWSVREADTQYF.

The table lists this clone with a few counts. V is TRBV7-8 and J is TRBJ2-3; 8 bases are a match to TRBD1. This CDR3 contains 16 residues. V lost 2 bases and J lost 0; bases outside the gene matches: 4. Germline CDR1 and CDR2: SGHVS and FQNEAQ. The CDR3 DNA is TGTGCCAGCAGCTTACTCGGGACAGGTAGCACAGATACGCAGTATTTT. Translation: CASSLLGTGSTDTQYF.

The chain has TRBV9 and TRBJ1-4, with 7 bases fitting TRBD1. This CDR3 has 14 amino acids. Germline CDR1 reads SGDLS; CDR2 reads YYNGEE. V dropped 0 bases and J dropped 8; count of bases not matched to a gene: 4. This CDR3 is CASSVGDSGEKLFF. Here the CDR3 DNA reads TGTGCCAGCAGCGTAGGGGACAGTGGGGAAAAACTGTTTTTT.

In its sample, this clone was seen a few times. The rearrangement joins TRBV27 to TRBJ2-4, with 10 bases lining up with TRBD1. Germline V lookup: CDR1 MNHEY, CDR2 SMNVEV (reference sequence). CDR3 size: 13 residues. J was trimmed by 8 bases and V by 5 bases; bases with no gene match: 3. Here the CDR3 DNA reads TGTGCCAGCAGTAGGGACAGGGGAGACATTCAGTACTTC. Encoded protein: CASSRDRGDIQYF.

This clone occurred once. This chain connects TRBV6-1 to TRBJ1-3, with 11 bases matching TRBD1. This CDR3 has 16 amino acids. Trimming cost V 4 bases and J 3 bases; bases outside gene matches: 5. CDR1 and CDR2 from the germline V gene are MNHNS and SASEGT. The CDR3 loop reads CASSGGTGGNGNTIYF. CDR3 bases: TGTGCCAGCAGTGGCGGGACAGGGGGGAATGGAAACACCATATATTTT.